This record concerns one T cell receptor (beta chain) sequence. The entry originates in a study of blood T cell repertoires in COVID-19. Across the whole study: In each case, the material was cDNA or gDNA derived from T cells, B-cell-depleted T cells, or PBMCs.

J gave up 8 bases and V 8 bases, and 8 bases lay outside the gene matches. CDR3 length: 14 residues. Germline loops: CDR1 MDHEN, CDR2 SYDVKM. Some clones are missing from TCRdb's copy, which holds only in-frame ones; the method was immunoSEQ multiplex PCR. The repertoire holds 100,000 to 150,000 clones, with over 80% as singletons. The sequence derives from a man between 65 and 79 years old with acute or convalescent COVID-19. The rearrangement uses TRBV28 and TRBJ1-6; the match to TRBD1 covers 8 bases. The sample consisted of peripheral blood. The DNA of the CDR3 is TGTGCCAGCTACTCCGGACAGGGCTATTCACCCCTCCACTTT. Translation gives CASYSGQGYSPLHF.